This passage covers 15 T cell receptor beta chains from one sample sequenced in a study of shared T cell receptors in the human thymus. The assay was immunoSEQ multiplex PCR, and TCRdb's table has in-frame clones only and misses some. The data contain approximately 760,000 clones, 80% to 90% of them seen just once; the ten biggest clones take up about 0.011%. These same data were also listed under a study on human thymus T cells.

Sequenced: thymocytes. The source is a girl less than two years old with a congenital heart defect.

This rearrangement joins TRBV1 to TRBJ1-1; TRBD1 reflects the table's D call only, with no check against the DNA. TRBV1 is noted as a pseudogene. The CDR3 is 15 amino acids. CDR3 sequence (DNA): TGCACCAGCAGCCAAAAGGTGGGCAGGGACACTGAAGCTTTCTTT. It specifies CTSSQKVGRDTEAFF.

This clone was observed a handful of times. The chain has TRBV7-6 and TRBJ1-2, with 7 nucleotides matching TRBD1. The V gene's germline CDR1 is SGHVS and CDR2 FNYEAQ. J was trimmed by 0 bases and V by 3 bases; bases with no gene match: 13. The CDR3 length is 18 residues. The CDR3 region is CASSFYQGQDPSNYGYTF. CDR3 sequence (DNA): TGTGCCAGCAGCTTCTACCAAGGACAGGACCCCTCTAACTATGGCTACACCTTC. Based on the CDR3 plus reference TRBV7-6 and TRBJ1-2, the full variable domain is GAGVSQSPRYKVTKRGQDVALRCDPISGHVSLYWYRQALGQGPEFLTYFNYEAQQDKSGLPNDRFSAERPEGSISTLTIQRTEQRDSAMYRCASSFYQGQDPSNYGYTFGSGTRLTVV.

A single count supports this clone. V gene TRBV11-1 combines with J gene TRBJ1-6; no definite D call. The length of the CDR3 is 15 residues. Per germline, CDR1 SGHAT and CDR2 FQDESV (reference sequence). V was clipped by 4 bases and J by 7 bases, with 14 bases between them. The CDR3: CASSSPGMENSPLHF. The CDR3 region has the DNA TGTGCCAGCAGCTCCCCCGGGATGGAGAATTCACCCCTCCACTTT.

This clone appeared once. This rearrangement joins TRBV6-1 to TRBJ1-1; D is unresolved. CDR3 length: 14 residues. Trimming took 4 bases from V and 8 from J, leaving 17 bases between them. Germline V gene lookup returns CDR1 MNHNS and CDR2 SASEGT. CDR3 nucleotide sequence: TGTGCCAGCAGTGGTTTAATGGGAGCAGTCGAAGCTTTCTTT. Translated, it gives CASSGLMGAVEAFF.

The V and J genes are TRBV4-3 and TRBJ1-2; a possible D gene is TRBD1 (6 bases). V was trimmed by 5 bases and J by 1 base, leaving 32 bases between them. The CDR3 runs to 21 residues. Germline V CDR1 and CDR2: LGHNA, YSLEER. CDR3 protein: CASSALHHSRQEKPFNYGYTF. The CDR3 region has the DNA TGCGCCAGCAGCGCATTGCACCATTCAAGACAGGAGAAGCCGTTTAACTATGGCTACACCTTC.

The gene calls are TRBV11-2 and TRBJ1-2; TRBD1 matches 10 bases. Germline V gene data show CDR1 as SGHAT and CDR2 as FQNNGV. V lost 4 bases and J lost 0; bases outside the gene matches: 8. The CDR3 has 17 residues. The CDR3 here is CASSSTGGPTTNYGYTF. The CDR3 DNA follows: TGTGCCAGCAGCTCGACAGGGGGCCCCACCACTAACTATGGCTACACCTTC.

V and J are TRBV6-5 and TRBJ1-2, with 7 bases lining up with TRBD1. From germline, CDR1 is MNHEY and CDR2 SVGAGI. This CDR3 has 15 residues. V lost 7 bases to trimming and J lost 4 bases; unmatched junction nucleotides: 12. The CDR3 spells CASTPGIYRGYGYTF. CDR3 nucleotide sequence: TGTGCCAGCACCCCGGGGATTTACAGGGGCTATGGCTACACCTTC.

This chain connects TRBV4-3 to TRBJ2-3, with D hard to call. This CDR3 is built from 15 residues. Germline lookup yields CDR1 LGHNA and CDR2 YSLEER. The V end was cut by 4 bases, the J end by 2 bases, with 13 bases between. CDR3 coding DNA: TGCGCCAGCAGCCCTCTGTCGGGTAACACAGATACGCAGTATTTT. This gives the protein CASSPLSGNTDTQYF.

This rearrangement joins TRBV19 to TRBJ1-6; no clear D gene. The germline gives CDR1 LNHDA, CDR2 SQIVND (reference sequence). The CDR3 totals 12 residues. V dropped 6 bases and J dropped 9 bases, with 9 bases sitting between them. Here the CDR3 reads CASRSRGSPLHF. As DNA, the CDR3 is TGTGCCAGTAGGAGCCGGGGTTCACCCCTCCACTTT.

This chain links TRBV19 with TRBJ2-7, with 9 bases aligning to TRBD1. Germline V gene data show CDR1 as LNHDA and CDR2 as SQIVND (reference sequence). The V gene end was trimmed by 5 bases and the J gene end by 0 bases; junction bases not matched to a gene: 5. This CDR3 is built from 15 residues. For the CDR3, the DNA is TGTGCCAGTAGTTCCGGGACAGGGTACTCCTACGAGCAGTACTTC. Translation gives CASSSGTGYSYEQYF.

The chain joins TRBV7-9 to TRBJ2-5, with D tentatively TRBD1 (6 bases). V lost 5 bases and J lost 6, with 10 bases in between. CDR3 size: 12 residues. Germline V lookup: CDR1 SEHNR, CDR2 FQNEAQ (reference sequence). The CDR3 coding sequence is TGTGCCAGCAGCACAAGGGGGAAGACCCAGTACTTC. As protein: CASSTRGKTQYF.

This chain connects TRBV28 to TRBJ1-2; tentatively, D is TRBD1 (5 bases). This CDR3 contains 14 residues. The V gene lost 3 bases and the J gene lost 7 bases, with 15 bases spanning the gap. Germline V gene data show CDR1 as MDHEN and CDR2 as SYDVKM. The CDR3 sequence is CASSLGRGVGGYTF. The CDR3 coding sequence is TGTGCCAGCAGTTTGGGACGGGGGGTGGGTGGCTACACCTTC.

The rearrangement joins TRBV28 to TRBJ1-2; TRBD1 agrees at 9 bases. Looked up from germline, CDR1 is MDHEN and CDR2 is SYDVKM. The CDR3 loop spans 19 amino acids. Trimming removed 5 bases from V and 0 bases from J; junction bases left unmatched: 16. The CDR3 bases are TGTGCCAGCAGTCAGGGCGTGAACAGGGGGCGTTGGGCTAACTATGGCTACACCTTC. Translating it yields CASSQGVNRGRWANYGYTF.

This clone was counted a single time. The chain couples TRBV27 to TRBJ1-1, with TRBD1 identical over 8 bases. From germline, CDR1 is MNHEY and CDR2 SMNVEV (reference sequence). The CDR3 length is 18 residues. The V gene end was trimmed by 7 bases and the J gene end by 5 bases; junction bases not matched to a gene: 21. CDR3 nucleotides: TGTGCCAGCACCGAGAATTCCGGACAGGGAGTTTCTTTGACTGAAGCTTTCTTT. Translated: CASTENSGQGVSLTEAFF.

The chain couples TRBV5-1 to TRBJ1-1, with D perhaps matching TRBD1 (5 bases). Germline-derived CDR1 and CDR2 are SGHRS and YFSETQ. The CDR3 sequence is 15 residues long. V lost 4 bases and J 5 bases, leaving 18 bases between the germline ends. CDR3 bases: TGCGCCAGCAGCCCTGTCCCGTCCGGGGGTACTGAAGCTTTCTTT. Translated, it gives CASSPVPSGGTEAFF.